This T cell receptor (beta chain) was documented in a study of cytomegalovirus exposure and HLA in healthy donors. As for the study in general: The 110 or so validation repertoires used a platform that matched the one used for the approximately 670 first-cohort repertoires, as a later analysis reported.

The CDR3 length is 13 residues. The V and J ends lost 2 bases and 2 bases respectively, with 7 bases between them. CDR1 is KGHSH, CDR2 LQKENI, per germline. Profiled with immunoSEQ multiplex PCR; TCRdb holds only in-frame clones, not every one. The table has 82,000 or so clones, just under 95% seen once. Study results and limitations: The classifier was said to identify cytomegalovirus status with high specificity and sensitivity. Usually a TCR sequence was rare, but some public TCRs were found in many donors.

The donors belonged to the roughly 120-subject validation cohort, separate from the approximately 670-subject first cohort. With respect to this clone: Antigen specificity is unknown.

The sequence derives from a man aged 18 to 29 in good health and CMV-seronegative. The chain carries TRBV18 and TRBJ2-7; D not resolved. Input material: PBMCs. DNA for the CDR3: TGTGCCAGCTCACCAGGCAGTCCCTACGAGCAGTACTTC. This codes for CASSPGSPYEQYF. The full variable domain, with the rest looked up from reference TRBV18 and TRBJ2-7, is NAGVMQNPRHLVRRRGQEARLRCSPMKGHSHVYWYRQLPEEGLKFMVYLQKENIIDESGMPKERFSAEFPKEGPSILRIQQVVRGDSAAYFCASSPGSPYEQYFGPGTRLTVT.